Listed below are T cell receptor beta chains from one sample, sequenced in a study of beta chain features in type 1 diabetes. Only in-frame clones appear in the TCRdb table, and some are missing; sequencing was by immunoSEQ multiplex PCR. Among some 270,000 clones, roughly 8% were seen once, and the ten largest hold roughly 1%. Sequenced material: central memory CD4+ T cells from blood. These receptor sequences come from a young woman in good health. The CDR3 runs from the conserved cysteine through the conserved F or W. The order of the fields is CDR3 protein, CDR3 DNA, D gene, clone size, J gene, V gene. A D gene is named only where the DNA matches it firmly. Not all rows give a size; the values are once, few, many and, for expanded clones, a class.

CDR3: CASITSGTANSPLHF
DNA: TGTGCCAGCATTACCTCCGGGACAGCGAATTCACCCCTCCACTTT
D: TRBD1
size: many
J: TRBJ1-6
V: TRBV28

CDR3: CASSLISGTSYNEQFF
DNA: TGTGCCAGCAGTCTAATTAGCGGGACCTCCTACAATGAGCAGTTCTTC
D: TRBD2
size: few
J: TRBJ2-1
V: TRBV6-6

CDR3: CARGRGSTYEQYF
DNA: TGTGCCAGGGGCCGGGGGTCAACCTACGAGCAGTACTTC
D: .
size: .
J: TRBJ2-7
V: TRBV2

CDR3: CAWSVSPWQYF
DNA: TGTGCCTGGAGTGTGAGTCCGTGGCAGTACTTC
D: .
size: few
J: TRBJ2-7
V: TRBV30

CDR3: CAISESGRLNQPQHF
DNA: TGTGCCATCAGTGAGTCAGGTCGGCTCAATCAGCCCCAGCATTTT
D: .
size: .
J: TRBJ1-5
V: TRBV10-3

CDR3: CASSLGDGGTEAFF
DNA: TGTGCCAGCAGCTTAGGTGACGGGGGCACTGAAGCTTTCTTT
D: .
size: .
J: TRBJ1-1
V: TRBV7-2

CDR3: CATHNLGAFEQFF
DNA: TGTGCCACCCACAACCTAGGCGCCTTTGAGCAGTTCTTC
D: .
size: few
J: TRBJ2-1
V: TRBV28

CDR3: CASSLMGQGGTEAFF
DNA: TGTGCCAGCAGCTTGATGGGACAGGGGGGCACTGAAGCTTTCTTT
D: TRBD1
size: few
J: TRBJ1-1
V: TRBV7-9

CDR3: CASSPGFSSEDTQYF
DNA: TGTGCCAGCTCACCAGGGTTTAGCTCAGAGGATACGCAGTATTTT
D: .
size: .
J: TRBJ2-3
V: TRBV18

CDR3: CASKRTGTGGELFF
DNA: TGTGCCAGCAAGAGGACAGGGACCGGGGGGGAGCTGTTTTTT
D: TRBD1
size: .
J: TRBJ2-2
V: TRBV7-2

CDR3: CASSQDKGGHSYEQYF
DNA: TGTGCCAGCAGCCAAGATAAGGGTGGCCACTCCTACGAGCAGTACTTC
D: .
size: few
J: TRBJ2-7
V: TRBV14

CDR3: CASSPTRDYYEQYF
DNA: TGTGCCAGCAGCCCTACCAGAGACTACTACGAGCAGTACTTC
D: .
size: .
J: TRBJ2-7
V: TRBV7-2

CDR3: CASSVEGGNSYNEQFF
DNA: TGTGCCAGCAGCGTAGAAGGCGGCAACTCCTACAATGAGCAGTTCTTC
D: .
size: few
J: TRBJ2-1
V: TRBV9

CDR3: CASSYLGLNTEAFF
DNA: TGTGCCAGCAGTTACTTGGGATTGAACACTGAAGCTTTCTTT
D: .
size: few
J: TRBJ1-1
V: TRBV6-5

CDR3: CASTPFGQGGNYGYTF
DNA: TGTGCCAGCACCCCCTTCGGCCAGGGGGGTAACTATGGCTACACCTTC
D: TRBD1
size: .
J: TRBJ1-2
V: TRBV28

CDR3: CASSQDGLAGARAQYF
DNA: TGCGCCAGCAGCCAAGACGGACTAGCGGGAGCTCGGGCCCAGTACTTC
D: TRBD2
size: .
J: TRBJ2-5
V: TRBV4-3

CDR3: CASSLRDRDTEAFF
DNA: TGTGCCAGCAGCTTGCGCGACAGGGACACTGAAGCTTTCTTT
D: TRBD1
size: many
J: TRBJ1-1
V: TRBV7-9

CDR3: CSVQQGTGNTIYF
DNA: TGCAGCGTACAACAGGGGACTGGAAACACCATATATTTT
D: TRBD1
size: few
J: TRBJ1-3
V: TRBV29-1

CDR3: CASSIQGAVTEAFF
DNA: TGCGCCAGCAGCATTCAGGGGGCGGTCACTGAAGCTTTCTTT
D: TRBD1
size: .
J: TRBJ1-1
V: TRBV5-1

CDR3: CAWSGGGEQYF
DNA: TGTGCCTGGAGTGGAGGCGGCGAGCAGTACTTC
D: .
size: few
J: TRBJ2-7
V: TRBV30

CDR3: CSVLGGAASGNTIYF
DNA: TGCAGCGTCCTAGGGGGCGCCGCCTCTGGAAACACCATATATTTT
D: TRBD1
size: .
J: TRBJ1-3
V: TRBV29-1

CDR3: CATAGQLNYGYTF
DNA: TGTGCCACAGCCGGTCAGCTTAACTATGGCTACACCTTC
D: .
size: few
J: TRBJ1-2
V: TRBV2

CDR3: CASSQGTSSYNEQFF
DNA: TGTGCCAGCAGCCAAGGGACTAGCTCCTACAATGAGCAGTTCTTC
D: TRBD2
size: many
J: TRBJ2-1
V: TRBV14

CDR3: CASSLAQGGGAEAFF
DNA: TGTGCCAGCAGCTTAGCGCAAGGGGGAGGGGCTGAAGCTTTCTTT
D: .
size: few
J: TRBJ1-1
V: TRBV7-8

CDR3: CASSLASGTAENIQYF
DNA: TGTGCCAGCAGCTTAGCGTCCGGGACAGCAGAAAACATTCAGTACTTC
D: TRBD1
size: few
J: TRBJ2-4
V: TRBV7-2

CDR3: CSVEERRGLGDTIYF
DNA: TGCAGCGTTGAAGAGCGTCGAGGCTTGGGGGACACCATATATTTT
D: .
size: .
J: TRBJ1-3
V: TRBV29-1

CDR3: CASSSENIQYF
DNA: TGTGCCAGCTCGAGTGAAAACATTCAGTACTTC
D: .
size: .
J: TRBJ2-4
V: TRBV18